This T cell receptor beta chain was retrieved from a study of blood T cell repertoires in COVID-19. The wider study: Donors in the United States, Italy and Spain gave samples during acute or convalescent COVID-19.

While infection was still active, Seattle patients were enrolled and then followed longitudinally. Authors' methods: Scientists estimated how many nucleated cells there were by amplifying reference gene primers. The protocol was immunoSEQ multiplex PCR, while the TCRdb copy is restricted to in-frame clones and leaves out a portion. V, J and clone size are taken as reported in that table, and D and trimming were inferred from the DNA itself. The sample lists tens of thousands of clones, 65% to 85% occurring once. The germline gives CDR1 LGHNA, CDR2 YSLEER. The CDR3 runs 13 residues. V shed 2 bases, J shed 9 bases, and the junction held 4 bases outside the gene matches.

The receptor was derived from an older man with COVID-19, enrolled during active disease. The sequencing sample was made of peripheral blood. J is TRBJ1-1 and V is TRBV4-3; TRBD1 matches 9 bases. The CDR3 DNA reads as TGCGCCAGCAGCCAATCAGGGACAGGGAAAGCTTTCTTT. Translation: CASSQSGTGKAFF.